The clone carrying this T cell receptor beta chain was observed at least ten times. This entry belongs to a study of T cells in Graves' hyperthyroidism and ophthalmopathy. Amplified TCR beta CDR3 regions came from RNA transcripts. RT-PCR in the first round (using the HTBI primer set) targeted the TCR CDR3. Via MiXCR, TCRdb re-called the multiplex PCR reads, giving one row per CDR3 protein. The sample has hundreds of thousands of distinct CDR3 sequences, around 15% seen once. Trimming took 5 bases from V and 4 from J, leaving 18 bases between them. This CDR3 comprises 15 residues. Germline V gene lookup returns CDR1 SGHAT and CDR2 FQNNGV.

The material sequenced was blood. This clonotype originated in a woman under 30 with Graves' hyperthyroidism. The chain combines TRBV11-2 with TRBJ2-7; D is possibly TRBD2 (6 bases). CDR3 loop: CASSPRGGRMYEQYF. The DNA for the CDR3 is TGTGCCAGCAGCCCCCGGGGAGGAAGGATGTACGAGCAGTACTTC.